The T cell receptor beta chain described here comes from a study of cytomegalovirus exposure and HLA in healthy donors. The overall study: An earlier analysis found 117 million unique TCR beta sequences from about 190 million T cells.

About this clone: Its antigen is unknown.

Study-level findings and limits: Within a later analysis, the majority of CMV-associated TCR beta chains appeared HLA-restricted.

V was clipped by 4 bases and J by 8 bases; unmatched bases: 8. The CDR3 runs 15 residues. Germline V CDR1 and CDR2: MDHEN, SYDVKM. The PCR was carried out with 60 Vbeta primers and 13 Jbeta primers. Sequencing used immunoSEQ multiplex PCR; TCRdb keeps in-frame clones, though not all of them. This table has 140,000 to 150,000 clones, 75% to 85% appearing once. This TCR was sampled from a young woman in good health and CMV-seropositive. The sequenced sample consisted of PBMCs. The J gene is TRBJ1-4, the V gene TRBV28, with TRBD1 matching over 9 bases. As DNA, the CDR3 is TGTGCCAGCAGTTCAATACAGGGGGCGAAAGAAAAACTGTTTTTT. Its translation is CASSSIQGAKEKLFF. Full variable domain (outside the CDR3, taken from reference TRBV28 and TRBJ1-4): DVKVTQSSRYLVKRTGEKVFLECVQDMDHENMFWYRQDPGLGLRLIYFSYDVKMKEKGDIPEGYSVSREKKERFSLILESASTNQTSMYLCASSSIQGAKEKLFFGSGTQLSVL.